This T cell receptor beta chain was retrieved from a study of graft-versus-host responses after intestinal transplantation. Study summary: Recipients were all induced with anti-thymocyte globulin, then given tacrolimus and steroids for two to three years.

The protocol was immunoSEQ multiplex PCR, while the TCRdb copy is restricted to in-frame clones and leaves out a portion. The sample includes 85,000 to 100,000 clones, roughly 88% of them seen just once. A note on this clone: Its antigen is not known.

The germline CDR1 and CDR2 sequences are MNHEY and SMNVEV (reference sequence). Trimming at V came to 5 bases and at J to 8 bases, leaving 5 bases not matched to a gene. The CDR3 extends over 12 amino acids. Study-level points and caveats: Ileal or blood samples showed some GvH clones first, and such clones were also found in recipient marrow. Allograft graft-versus-host to host-versus-graft clonal ratios ran high in patients with graft-donor T cell macrochimerism.

The chain has TRBV27 and TRBJ1-2; 7 positions agree with TRBD1. Sample: unstimulated CD4+ T cells sorted from spleen or lymph node cells, taken before intestinal transplant. This TCR was recovered from a human donor who received an intestinal transplant. CDR3 in DNA: TGTGCCAGCAGTCGACAGGGTGGAGGCTACACCTTC. This codes for CASSRQGGGYTF.